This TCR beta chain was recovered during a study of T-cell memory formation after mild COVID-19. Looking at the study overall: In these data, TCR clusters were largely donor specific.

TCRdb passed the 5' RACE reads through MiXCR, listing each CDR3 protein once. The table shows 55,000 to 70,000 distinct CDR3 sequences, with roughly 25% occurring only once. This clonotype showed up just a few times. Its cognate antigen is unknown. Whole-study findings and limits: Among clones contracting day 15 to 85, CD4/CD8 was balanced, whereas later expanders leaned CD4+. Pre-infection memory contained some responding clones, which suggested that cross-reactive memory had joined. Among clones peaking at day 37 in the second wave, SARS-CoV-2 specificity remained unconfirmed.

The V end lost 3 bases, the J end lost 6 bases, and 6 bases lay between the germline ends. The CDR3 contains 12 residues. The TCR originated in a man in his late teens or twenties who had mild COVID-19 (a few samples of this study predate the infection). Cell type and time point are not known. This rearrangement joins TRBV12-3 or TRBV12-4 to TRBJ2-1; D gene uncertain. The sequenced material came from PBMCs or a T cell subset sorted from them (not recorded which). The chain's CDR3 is CASSLGSNEQFF. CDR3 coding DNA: TGTGCCAGCAGTTTGGGGTCCAATGAGCAGTTCTTC.